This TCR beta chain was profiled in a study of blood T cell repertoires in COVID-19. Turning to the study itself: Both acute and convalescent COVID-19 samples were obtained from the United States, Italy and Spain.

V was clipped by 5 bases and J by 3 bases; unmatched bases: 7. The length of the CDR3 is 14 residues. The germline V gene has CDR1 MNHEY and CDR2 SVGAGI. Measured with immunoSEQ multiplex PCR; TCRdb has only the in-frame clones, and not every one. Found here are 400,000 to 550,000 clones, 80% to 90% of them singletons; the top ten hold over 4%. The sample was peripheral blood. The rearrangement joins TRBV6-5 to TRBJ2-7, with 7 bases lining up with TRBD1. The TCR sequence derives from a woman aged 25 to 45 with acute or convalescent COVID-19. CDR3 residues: CASSPGTVRYEQYF. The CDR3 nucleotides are TGTGCCAGCAGTCCCGGGACAGTCCGCTACGAGCAGTACTTC.